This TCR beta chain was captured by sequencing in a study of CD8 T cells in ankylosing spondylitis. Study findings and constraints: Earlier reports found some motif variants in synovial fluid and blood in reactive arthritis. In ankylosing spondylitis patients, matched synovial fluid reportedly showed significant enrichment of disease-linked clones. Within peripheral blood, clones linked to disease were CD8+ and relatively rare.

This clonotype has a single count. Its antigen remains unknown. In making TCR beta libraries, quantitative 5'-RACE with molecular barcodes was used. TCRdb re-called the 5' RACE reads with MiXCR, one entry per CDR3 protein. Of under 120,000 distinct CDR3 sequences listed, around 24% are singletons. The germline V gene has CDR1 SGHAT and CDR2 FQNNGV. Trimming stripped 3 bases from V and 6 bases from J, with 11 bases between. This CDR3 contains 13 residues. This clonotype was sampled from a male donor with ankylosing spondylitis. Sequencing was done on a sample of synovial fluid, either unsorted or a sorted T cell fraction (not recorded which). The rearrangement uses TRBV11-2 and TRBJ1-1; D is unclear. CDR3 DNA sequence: TGTGCCAGCAGCTTTACGACAAATCCTGAAGCTTTCTTT. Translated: CASSFTTNPEAFF.